Listed below are T cell receptor beta chains from one sample, sequenced in a study of T-cell memory formation after mild COVID-19. From the 5' RACE reads, TCRdb called clonotypes with MiXCR, one entry per CDR3 protein. The data contain 350,000 to 500,000 distinct CDR3 sequences, about 19% of them singletons. Sequenced input: PBMCs or a T cell subset sorted from them (not recorded which). The receptors come from an adult woman who had mild COVID-19 (a few samples of this study predate the infection). Cell type and time point are not known. The CDR3 runs from the conserved cysteine through the conserved F or W. A D gene is named only where the DNA matches it firmly. Rows give clone size only sometimes, using once, few, many, or a class for an expanded clone.

D: -
size: few
J: TRBJ2-2
V: TRBV18
CDR3: CASSPPRLAGDTGELFF
DNA: TGTGCCAGCTCACCACCGCGGCTAGCAGGCGACACCGGGGAGCTGTTTTTT

D: -
size: few
J: TRBJ1-5
V: TRBV24-1
CDR3: CATSGLTDSNQPQHF
DNA: TGTGCCACCAGTGGCCTGACAGATAGCAATCAGCCCCAGCATTTT

D: TRBD2
size: -
J: TRBJ2-1
V: TRBV9
CDR3: CASSVGRGLAFDEQFF
DNA: TGTGCCAGCAGCGTGGGGCGGGGACTAGCATTCGATGAGCAGTTCTTC

D: -
size: many
J: TRBJ2-7
V: TRBV5-1
CDR3: CASSKEASSSYEQYF
DNA: TGCGCCAGCAGCAAAGAAGCCTCGAGCTCCTACGAGCAGTACTTC

D: TRBD1
size: -
J: TRBJ2-7
V: TRBV11-2
CDR3: CASSLLVGQGAYEQYF
DNA: TGTGCCAGCAGCTTATTAGTTGGACAGGGGGCCTACGAGCAGTACTTC

D: -
size: -
J: TRBJ1-2
V: TRBV6-1
CDR3: CASSELSGPAGYSYGYTF
DNA: TGTGCCAGCAGTGAATTGAGTGGACCTGCAGGGTATAGCTATGGCTACACCTTC

D: TRBD2
size: few
J: TRBJ2-2
V: TRBV9
CDR3: CASTAGDTGELFF
DNA: TGTGCCAGCACAGCGGGGGACACCGGGGAGCTGTTTTTT

D: -
size: -
J: TRBJ2-3
V: TRBV24-1
CDR3: CATSDPGTFRGPDTQYF
DNA: TGTGCCACCAGTGATCCTGGGACGTTTAGGGGCCCAGATACGCAGTATTTT

D: -
size: -
J: TRBJ2-7
V: TRBV29-1
CDR3: CSVGLGTYEQYF
DNA: TGCAGCGTTGGTTTGGGGACCTACGAGCAGTACTTC

D: TRBD1
size: many
J: TRBJ2-1
V: TRBV10-3
CDR3: CAISGRDRGYNEQFF
DNA: TGTGCCATCAGTGGCCGGGACAGGGGCTACAATGAGCAGTTCTTC

D: TRBD2
size: few
J: TRBJ2-7
V: TRBV7-9
CDR3: CASSSSGGYEQYF
DNA: TGTGCCAGCAGCTCCTCCGGGGGGTACGAGCAGTACTTC

D: -
size: few
J: TRBJ1-1
V: TRBV7-2
CDR3: CASSFTGTTNTEAFF
DNA: TGTGCCAGCAGCTTTACCGGGACAACGAACACTGAAGCTTTCTTT

D: -
size: few
J: TRBJ2-3
V: TRBV9
CDR3: CASSSGIASTDTQYF
DNA: TGTGCCAGCAGCTCAGGGATCGCTAGCACAGATACGCAGTATTTT

D: -
size: few
J: TRBJ2-1
V: TRBV29-1
CDR3: CSVSSLDEGDEQFF
DNA: TGCAGCGTTTCCAGCCTCGATGAGGGGGATGAGCAGTTCTTC

D: TRBD1
size: -
J: TRBJ1-2
V: TRBV12-3/TRBV12-4
CDR3: CASGARGQGNGYTF
DNA: TGTGCCAGCGGAGCCAGGGGACAGGGTAATGGCTACACCTTC

D: TRBD2
size: few
J: TRBJ2-5
V: TRBV12-3/TRBV12-4
CDR3: CASISVGLAGEETQYF
DNA: TGTGCCAGCATCTCCGTGGGACTAGCGGGGGAAGAGACCCAGTACTTC

D: TRBD2
size: -
J: TRBJ2-1
V: TRBV6-5
CDR3: CASSISGSEPYNEQFF
DNA: TGTGCCAGCAGCATTAGCGGGAGTGAACCCTACAATGAGCAGTTCTTC

D: -
size: -
J: TRBJ2-3
V: TRBV6-6
CDR3: CASRPRLGETDTQYF
DNA: TGTGCCAGCAGGCCTCGGCTAGGGGAGACAGATACGCAGTATTTT

D: -
size: -
J: TRBJ2-7
V: TRBV12-3/TRBV12-4
CDR3: CASSLQGLSSYEQYF
DNA: TGTGCCAGCAGTTTGCAGGGGTTGAGCTCCTACGAGCAGTACTTC

D: -
size: -
J: TRBJ2-5
V: TRBV2
CDR3: CAQSPHTETQYF
DNA: TGTGCCCAAAGCCCACATACCGAGACCCAGTACTTC

D: -
size: -
J: TRBJ1-2
V: TRBV3-1
CDR3: CASSQGNWGPYGYTF
DNA: TGTGCCAGCAGCCAAGGGAATTGGGGTCCCTATGGCTACACCTTC